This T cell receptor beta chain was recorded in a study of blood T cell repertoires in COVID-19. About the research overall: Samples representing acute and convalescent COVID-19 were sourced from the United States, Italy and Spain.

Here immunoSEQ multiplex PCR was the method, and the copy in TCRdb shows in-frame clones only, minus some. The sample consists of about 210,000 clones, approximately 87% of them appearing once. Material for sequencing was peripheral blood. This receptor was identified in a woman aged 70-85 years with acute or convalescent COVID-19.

The CDR3 DNA reads TGTGCCAGCGGACGTACAGGGAGCTCCTACGAGCAGTACTTC. Amino acids: CASGRTGSSYEQYF. The rearrangement uses TRBV9 and TRBJ2-7, with D perhaps matching TRBD1 (6 bases). Looked up from germline, CDR1 is SGDLS and CDR2 is YYNGEE. The germline V and J ends were trimmed by 7 bases and 0 bases, with 14 bases remaining between them. The CDR3 runs to 14 residues.